The source of this T cell receptor beta chain is a study of beta chain features in type 1 diabetes. The study, taken as a whole, reports: In comparison with healthy donors, patients had naive, central memory and Treg TCRB repertoires that appeared more similar. Whether HLA type influences TCRB rearrangement remained unresolved here.

The whole isolated RNA underwent reverse transcription, so sequencing captured expressed TCRB transcripts. The data were produced by immunoSEQ multiplex PCR, yet TCRdb's version contains in-frame clones alone and is incomplete. The sample records 130,000 to 150,000 clones, less than 9% being singletons. The CDR3 totals 15 residues. The germline gives CDR1 SGHTA, CDR2 FQGNSA. V lost 5 bases to trimming and J lost 1 base; unmatched junction nucleotides: 2. Cells sorted by CD45RO/CCR7/CD25/CD127/CD95/CD27 comprised CD4+ naive, central memory, regulatory and stem cell-like memory cells. This clone appeared a few times. Its antigen is not identified.

Material: central memory CD4+ T cells from blood. This receptor was taken from a woman younger than 45 in good health. The gene calls are TRBV7-2 and TRBJ2-2; 9 nucleotides align to TRBD2. The CDR3 sequence is CASSATSGNTGELFF. The CDR3 nucleotides read TGTGCCAGCAGCGCGACTAGCGGGAACACCGGGGAGCTGTTTTTT.